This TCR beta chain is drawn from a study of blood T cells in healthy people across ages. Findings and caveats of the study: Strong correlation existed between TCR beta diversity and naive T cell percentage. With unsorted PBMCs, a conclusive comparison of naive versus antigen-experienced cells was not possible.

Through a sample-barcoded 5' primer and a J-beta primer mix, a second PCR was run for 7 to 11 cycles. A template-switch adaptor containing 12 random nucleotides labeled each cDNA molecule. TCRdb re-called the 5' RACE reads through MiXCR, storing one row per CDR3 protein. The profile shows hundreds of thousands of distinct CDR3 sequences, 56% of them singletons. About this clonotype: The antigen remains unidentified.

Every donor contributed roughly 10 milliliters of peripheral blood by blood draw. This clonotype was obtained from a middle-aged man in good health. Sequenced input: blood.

The CDR3 sequence is CSAWTRGGTDTQYF. The CDR3 DNA is TGCAGTGCGTGGACCAGGGGGGGCACAGATACGCAGTATTTT. The chain joins TRBV20-1 to TRBJ2-3; TRBD1 might be the D (7 bases). CDR3 length: 14 residues. The V and J ends lost 6 bases and 1 base respectively, with 14 bases between them. Germline-derived CDR1 and CDR2 are DFQATT and SNEGSKA (reference sequence).